Listed here is a single T cell receptor (beta chain). Using RNA transcripts, the TCR beta CDR3 regions were amplified. HTBI primers were employed in first-round RT-PCR, then a second-round multiplex PCR followed. TCRdb recomputed calls from the multiplex PCR reads with MiXCR, one row per CDR3 protein. The data contain hundreds of thousands of distinct CDR3 sequences, about 38% of them seen just once; the ten biggest clones take up 3% to 4%. Per germline, CDR1 SEHNR and CDR2 FQNEAQ (reference sequence). This CDR3 is built from 16 residues. The V and J ends lost 5 bases and 7 bases respectively, with 23 bases between them. This sample is drawn from a study of Graves' ophthalmopathy and Graves' hyperthyroidism. The overall study: There was a collection of peripheral blood at initial diagnosis, before any treatment.

Input material: peripheral blood. The V gene is TRBV7-9, the J gene TRBJ2-5, with D maybe TRBD2 (6 bases). This TCR derives from an adult man with Graves' ophthalmopathy. The chain's CDR3 is CASSPRASVRSRTQYF. The DNA for the CDR3 is TGTGCCAGCAGCCCGCGGGCTAGCGTTCGTTCTAGGACCCAGTACTTC. Full variable domain (missing parts from reference TRBV7-9 and TRBJ2-5): DTGVSQNPRHKITKRGQNVTFRCDPISEHNRLYWYRQTLGQGPEFLTYFQNEAQLEKSRLLSDRFSAERPKGSFSTLEIQRTEQGDSAMYLCASSPRASVRSRTQYFGPGTRLLVL.